The 20 T cell receptor beta chains below all came from one sample that was sequenced in a study of OX40 agonist ivuxolimab in advanced cancers. The table came from immunoSEQ multiplex PCR; TCRdb's copy has only in-frame clones and leaves some out. The sample lists some 71,000 clones, 80% to 85% occurring once. The sequencing here drew on CD4+ or CD8+ T cells sorted from blood, taken in a trial of the OX40 agonist ivuxolimab. These receptors originate from an adult with an advanced solid tumor such as melanoma, head and neck, liver or kidney cancer.

This chain joins TRBV5-1 and TRBJ2-5; no reliable D call. Trimming took 2 bases from V and 1 from J, leaving 12 bases between them. The CDR3 covers 15 residues. The germline V gene encodes CDR1 SGHRS and CDR2 YFSETQ. Written as DNA, the CDR3 is TGCGCCAGCAGCTTAGTTGGAAACGTCCAAGAGACCCAGTACTTC. This translates into CASSLVGNVQETQYF.

V is TRBV5-6 and J is TRBJ2-5, with a weak D call TRBD2 (5 bases). The CDR3 has 14 amino acids. Germline CDR1 and CDR2: SGHDT and YYEEEE. V gave up 0 bases and J gave up 3 bases, with 9 bases separating them. CDR3 region: CASSLGVREETQYF. The CDR3 DNA is TGTGCCAGCAGCTTGGGGGTGCGGGAAGAGACCCAGTACTTC.

The chain combines TRBV7-2 with TRBJ2-5, with TRBD1 as a possible D gene (5 bases). The CDR3 has 14 amino acids. The V gene's germline CDR1 is SGHTA and CDR2 FQGNSA. V lost 1 base to trimming and J lost 2 bases, with 8 bases between them. The CDR3 loop is CASSLGRGQETQYF. CDR3 bases: TGTGCCAGCAGCTTAGGAAGGGGTCAAGAGACCCAGTACTTC.

This clone has only one observation. The chain carries TRBV7-9 and TRBJ1-4, with D uncertain. Looked up from germline, CDR1 is SEHNR and CDR2 is FQNEAQ (reference sequence). Trimming stripped 5 bases from V and 7 bases from J, with 14 bases between. CDR3 size: 14 residues. As DNA, the CDR3 is TGTGCCAGCAGCCTCGGCGGGGATGCTGAAAAACTGTTTTTT. It codes for CASSLGGDAEKLFF.

The chain carries TRBV6-5 and TRBJ2-1; possible D gene TRBD1, 5 bases. CDR1 MNHEY and CDR2 SVGAGI come from the germline V gene. Trimming left V 4 bases short and J 3 bases short, with 16 bases between. The CDR3 runs to 16 residues. In DNA, the CDR3 is TGTGCCAGCAGTTTGGTCCCTTCAGGGTACTACAATGAGCAGTTCTTC. This translates into CASSLVPSGYYNEQFF.

The V and J genes are TRBV7-3 and TRBJ1-2, with 10 bases that match TRBD1. The germline CDR1 and CDR2 sequences are SGHTA and FQGTGA. The length of the CDR3 is 15 residues. V gave up 4 bases and J gave up 6 bases; unmatched junction bases: 8. Written as DNA, the CDR3 is TGTGCCAGCAGCTCCCCCCGACAGGGGGCCCATGGCTACACCTTC. As protein: CASSSPRQGAHGYTF.

The J gene is TRBJ1-1, the V gene TRBV5-1, with D maybe TRBD1 (5 bases). This CDR3 is 16 amino acids long. Germline CDR1 SGHRS, CDR2 YFSETQ. The V end lost 0 bases, the J end lost 2 bases, and 14 bases lay between the germline ends. This chain's CDR3 is CASSLDPGQVNTEAFF. The CDR3 DNA reads as TGCGCCAGCAGCTTGGATCCGGGGCAAGTAAACACTGAAGCTTTCTTT.

This clone was detected ten times or more. The gene calls are TRBV4-2 and TRBJ1-3; 7 bases line up with TRBD1. The V segment lost 1 base and the J segment 4 bases; nucleotides outside the gene matches: 7. CDR3 length equals 16 residues. Germline CDR1 LGHNA, CDR2 YNFKEQ. Written as DNA, the CDR3 is TGTGCCAGCAGCCAAGGACCACAGGGGAAGGGAAACACCATATATTTT. Encoded protein: CASSQGPQGKGNTIYF.

This clone was picked up one time. V usage is TRBV30 and J usage is TRBJ2-3, with no clear D. Trimming took off 5 bases at V and 0 bases at J, with 9 bases between the two ends. Germline lookup yields CDR1 GTSNPN and CDR2 SVGIG (reference sequence). The CDR3 runs 13 residues. The CDR3 protein is CAWEAASTDTQYF. The CDR3 DNA reads as TGTGCCTGGGAGGCGGCTAGCACAGATACGCAGTATTTT.

The table lists this clone with a few counts. V usage is TRBV30 and J usage is TRBJ2-7, with 9 bases that match TRBD1. The CDR3 extends over 15 amino acids. CDR1 and CDR2 (germline): GTSNPN, SVGIG (reference sequence). V shed 2 bases and J 2 bases; nucleotides not matched to a gene: 7. The CDR3 is CAWSPGQGIPYEQYF. CDR3 nucleotide sequence: TGTGCCTGGAGTCCGGGACAGGGTATACCCTACGAGCAGTACTTC.

The V call is TRBV5-1, the J call TRBJ2-2; TRBD1 or TRBD2 may be the D gene (5 bases each). Germline lookup yields CDR1 SGHRS and CDR2 YFSETQ. This CDR3 has 15 residues. V was shortened by 4 bases and J by 1 base, with 11 bases between the two germline ends. The CDR3 DNA reads TGCGCCAGCAGCGGGTCGGGGCTGAACACCGGGGAGCTGTTTTTT. Protein sequence: CASSGSGLNTGELFF.

This rearrangement joins TRBV19 to TRBJ2-3; TRBD1 aligns across 10 bases. Germline CDR1 and CDR2: LNHDA and SQIVND (reference sequence). V was clipped by 5 bases and J by 6 bases; unmatched bases: 5. The CDR3 consists of 14 residues. Here the CDR3 reads CASSRQGATDTQYF. CDR3 in DNA: TGTGCCAGTAGTCGACAGGGGGCTACCGATACGCAGTATTTT.

The V gene is TRBV30, the J gene TRBJ2-1; TRBD2 aligns across 7 bases. CDR1 is GTSNPN, CDR2 SVGIG, per germline (reference sequence). The CDR3 consists of 13 residues. The J segment lost 9 bases and the V segment lost 2 bases, leaving 7 bases of the junction unmatched. The CDR3 sequence is CAWSSIRGGEQFF. The CDR3 nucleotides read TGTGCCTGGAGTTCCATCCGCGGGGGTGAGCAGTTCTTC.

This clone has only a few counts. The chain employs TRBV7-2 and TRBJ2-1, with D tentatively TRBD2 (6 bases). The germline V and J ends were trimmed by 3 bases and 4 bases, with 10 bases remaining between them. The CDR3 sequence is 14 residues long. Germline V gene data show CDR1 as SGHTA and CDR2 as FQGNSA. The chain's CDR3 is CASSLETSYNEQFF. The CDR3 DNA sequence: TGTGCCAGCAGCTTGGAGACTAGTTACAATGAGCAGTTCTTC.

The rearrangement links TRBV21-1 to TRBJ1-1. TRBV21-1 is a known pseudogene. The CDR3 covers 12 residues. The DNA for the CDR3 is TGTGCCAGCAGCAGGGGAAACACTGAAGCTTTCTTT. Translation gives CASSRGNTEAFF.

V and J are TRBV29-1 and TRBJ2-2; D perhaps matches TRBD2 (5 bases). With 4 bases removed from V and 1 base from J, the gap between germline ends came to 10 bases. Germline V gene lookup returns CDR1 SQVTM and CDR2 ANQGSEA. The CDR3 totals 14 residues. The CDR3 sequence: CSVGHGLNTGELFF. CDR3 DNA: TGCAGCGTTGGGCATGGACTGAACACCGGGGAGCTGTTTTTT.

This clone has just one count. The chain recombines TRBV14 with TRBJ2-5, with D unclear. V was trimmed by 5 bases and J by 5 bases, leaving 12 bases between them. Per germline, CDR1 SGHDN and CDR2 FVKESK. The CDR3 spans 13 residues. The CDR3 DNA reads TGTGCCAGCAGCTCCCGACTCGTTGAGACCCAGTACTTC. It yields the protein CASSSRLVETQYF.

The chain is built from TRBV7-3 and TRBJ1-1, with unresolved D. Germline V lookup: CDR1 SGHTA, CDR2 FQGTGA. CDR3 size: 13 residues. V was cut by 4 bases and J by 1 base, with 7 bases left in between. DNA of the CDR3: TGTGCCAGCAGCTCGACACCGAACACTGAAGCTTTCTTT. Translation: CASSSTPNTEAFF.

V is TRBV19 and J is TRBJ1-5; 11 bases align to TRBD1. With V trimmed by 8 bases and J by 1 base, 10 bases remained unmatched. The CDR3 totals 17 residues. The germline CDR1 and CDR2 sequences are LNHDA and SQIVND (reference sequence). As DNA, the CDR3 is TGTGCCAGTGCAAAGGACAGGGGGCGAGGAAGCAATCAGCCCCAGCATTTT. Protein: CASAKDRGRGSNQPQHF.

The chain joins TRBV4-3 to TRBJ2-1; 8 bases fit TRBD2. Trimming cost V 0 bases and J 0 bases; bases outside gene matches: 4. Germline-derived CDR1 and CDR2 are LGHNA and YSLEER. The CDR3 length is 17 residues. As DNA, the CDR3 is TGCGCCAGCAGCCAAGATCCGCGGGGGGACTCCTACAATGAGCAGTTCTTC. Amino acid sequence: CASSQDPRGDSYNEQFF.